The 22 T cell receptor beta chains below come from one sample, sequenced in a study of regulatory T cells in long-lasting Graves disease. Time point specified: persistent/refractory GD, antithyroid drugs over 5 years with positive TRAb. Scientists built the TCR library using RNA that was extracted from PBMCs. Construction of the TCR beta libraries employed iRepertoire HTBI primers in conjunction with Arm-PCR of CDR3 regions. From the multiplex PCR reads, TCRdb called clonotypes with MiXCR, one entry per CDR3 protein. The repertoire holds some 340,000 distinct CDR3 sequences, with around 23% as singletons. Specimen: peripheral blood mononuclear cells (PBMCs), collected when the disease was refractory, from a patient treated with antithyroid drugs. These TCRs come from a woman aged 40 to 50 with Graves disease.

The chain recombines TRBV5-5 with TRBJ1-2; D gene ambiguous. This CDR3 has 14 amino acids. V lost 3 bases and J 1 base, leaving 10 bases between the germline ends. Per germline, CDR1 SGHKS and CDR2 YYEKEE (reference sequence). This CDR3 is CASSSIKNNYGYTF. The CDR3 DNA is TGTGCCAGCAGCTCCATTAAAAATAACTATGGCTACACCTTC. The variable domain in full, with the rest retrieved from reference TRBV5-5 and TRBJ1-2, is DAGVTQSPTHLIKTRGQQVTLRCSPISGHKSVSWYQQVLGQGPQFIFQYYEKEERGRGNFPDRFSARQFPNYSSELNVNALLLGDSALYLCASSSIKNNYGYTFGSGTRLTVV.

The genes are TRBV20-1 and TRBJ1-1, with D tentatively TRBD1 (5 bases). The germline V and J ends were trimmed by 4 bases and 4 bases, with 19 bases remaining between them. The CDR3 is 15 residues long. Germline V gene data show CDR1 as DFQATT and CDR2 as SNEGSKA (reference sequence). CDR3 nucleotides: TGCAGTGCTAAGCCACGACAGCTAGGATCCACTGAAGCTTTCTTT. Its protein is CSAKPRQLGSTEAFF.

This clonotype was detected ten times or more. The V and J genes are TRBV29-1 and TRBJ1-1; D not certain. Per the germline V gene, CDR1 is SQVTM and CDR2 is ANQGSEA. The CDR3 length is 13 residues. The V end lost 5 bases, the J end lost 5 bases, and 15 bases lay between the germline ends. This CDR3 is CSVSGGERTEAFF. In DNA form, the CDR3 reads TGCAGCGTTTCTGGCGGTGAGAGGACTGAAGCTTTCTTT.

As for this clonotype: Germline is not matched at one junction end, which may reflect a read error. The chain carries TRBV7-2 and TRBJ1-4, with D unresolved. CDR3 length: 16 residues. Germline assignment: CDR1 SGHTA and CDR2 FQGNSA. The CDR3 loop is CASSTRVGSINGKLFF. In DNA, the CDR3 is TGTGCCAGCAGCACCCGGGTAGGGTCGATTAATGGAAAACTGTTTTTT. Complete variable domain (other parts from reference TRBV7-2 and TRBJ1-4): GAGVSQSPSNKVTEKGKDVELRCDPISGHTALYWYRQSLGQGLEFLIYFQGNSAPDKSGLPSDRFSAERTGGSVSTLTIQRTQQEDSAVYLCASSTRVGSINGKLFFGSGTQLSVL.

In this sample, this clonotype turned up a few times. The rearrangement joins TRBV29-1 to TRBJ1-1; D perhaps matches TRBD1 (6 bases). The CDR3 sequence is 14 residues long. The V end was cut by 7 bases, the J end by 1 base, with 16 bases between. Looked up from germline, CDR1 is SQVTM and CDR2 is ANQGSEA. The CDR3 protein is CSGGLDRKNTEAFF. The CDR3, as DNA: TGCAGCGGAGGTCTTGACAGGAAGAACACTGAAGCTTTCTTT.

Comments on this clonotype: Just one base apart from a much larger clone, this may be a read error. The genes are TRBV12-3 or TRBV12-4 and TRBJ1-1; D gene ambiguous. The CDR3 totals 14 residues. CDR3 sequence reads: CASNLLEQNTEAFF. The DNA for the CDR3 is TGTGCCAGCAATTTACTAGAGCAGAACACTGAAGCTTTCTTT.

This chain links TRBV14 with TRBJ2-2; D is tentatively TRBD1 or TRBD2 (6 bases each). Germline assignment: CDR1 SGHDN and CDR2 FVKESK. CDR3 length equals 16 residues. Trimming removed 5 bases from V and 1 base from J, with 14 bases in between. This CDR3 is CASSETRGENTGELFF. The CDR3 region has the DNA TGTGCCAGCAGCGAGACGAGGGGGGAGAACACCGGGGAGCTGTTTTTT.

This clonotype was seen a single time. The rearrangement links TRBV5-1 to TRBJ1-1, with 9 bases fitting TRBD1. This CDR3 is 13 amino acids long. Germline V CDR1 and CDR2: SGHRS, YFSETQ. V lost 3 bases to trimming and J lost 11 bases; unmatched junction nucleotides: 8. The CDR3 DNA reads as TGCGCCAGCAGCTCTACTCGGACAGGGGTTGCTTTCTTT. It codes for CASSSTRTGVAFF.

This chain joins TRBV6-5 and TRBJ2-4; D might be TRBD1 (6 bases). V lost 2 bases, J lost 8 bases, and 22 bases lay in between. CDR1 is MNHEY, CDR2 SVGAGI, per germline. This CDR3 has 17 residues. The CDR3 DNA is TGTGCCAGCAGTTACCGTTCAGGGGTACTCCTACCCGACATTCAGTACTTC. Its protein is CASSYRSGVLLPDIQYF.

This clonotype was seen a handful of times. This chain connects TRBV3-1 to TRBJ2-7; D is ambiguous. The CDR3 has 15 residues. The ends were cut back, 0 bases at V and 2 bases at J, with 11 bases in the middle. CDR1 is LGHDT, CDR2 YNNKEL, per germline (reference sequence). The CDR3 sequence: CASSQEAGRTYEQYF. The CDR3 nucleotides are TGTGCCAGCAGCCAAGAAGCAGGACGGACCTACGAGCAGTACTTC.

This clonotype was picked up many times. The chain uses TRBV30 and TRBJ1-5; D is uncertain. The germline V gene has CDR1 GTSNPN and CDR2 SVGIG (reference sequence). The V and J ends lost 3 bases and 5 bases respectively, with 11 bases between them. The CDR3 consists of 13 residues. The CDR3 nucleotides are TGTGCCTGGAGACGGAGCCCTGATCAGCCCCAGCATTTT. It encodes CAWRRSPDQPQHF. Based on the CDR3 plus reference TRBV30 and TRBJ1-5, the full variable domain is SQTIHQWPATLVQPVGSPLSLECTVEGTSNPNLYWYRQAAGRGLQLLFYSVGIGQISSEVPQNLSASRPQDRQFILSSKKLLLSDSGFYLCAWRRSPDQPQHFGDGTRLSIL.

This clonotype came up a few times. CDR3 amino acids: CASRGYAEAFF. CDR3 DNA sequence: TGTGCCAGCCGGGGGTATGCTGAAGCTTTCTTT. The rearrangement joins TRBV27 to TRBJ1-1; tentatively, D is TRBD1 (5 bases). V dropped 8 bases and J dropped 6 bases, with 10 bases sitting between them. The CDR3 loop spans 11 amino acids. The germline V gene encodes CDR1 MNHEY and CDR2 SMNVEV (reference sequence).

This clonotype was counted ten times or more. The CDR3, as DNA: TGTGCCAGCAGTTACTCGGAGACCCAGTACTTC. Amino acid sequence: CASSYSETQYF. This chain connects TRBV6-5 to TRBJ2-5; D call uncertain. The CDR3 is 11 amino acids. Trimming took off 0 bases at V and 5 bases at J, with 1 base between the two ends. Germline CDR1 reads MNHEY; CDR2 reads SVGAGI.

This chain links TRBV11-1 with TRBJ1-3; a weak D match, TRBD1 (5 bases). The CDR3 consists of 14 residues. The V gene's germline CDR1 is SGHAT and CDR2 FQDESV (reference sequence). The ends were cut back, 5 bases at V and 0 bases at J, with 8 bases in the middle. CDR3 DNA sequence: TGTGCCAGCAGCCGGGACGTCTCTGGAAACACCATATATTTT. Translated, it gives CASSRDVSGNTIYF.

The chain joins TRBV5-1 to TRBJ1-1, with D tentatively TRBD1 (5 bases). The CDR3 has 12 amino acids. Germline V gives CDR1 SGHRS, CDR2 YFSETQ. V gave up 5 bases and J gave up 7 bases, with 12 bases separating them. CDR3 amino acids: CASRLYRFEAFF. For the CDR3, the DNA is TGCGCCAGCAGACTATACAGGTTTGAAGCTTTCTTT.

This chain joins TRBV3-1 and TRBJ1-1; 9 bases match TRBD1. The CDR3 extends over 19 amino acids. Germline V gives CDR1 LGHDT, CDR2 YNNKEL (reference sequence). With V trimmed by 4 bases and J by 8 bases, 23 bases remained unmatched. The DNA for the CDR3 is TGTGCCAGCAGCCGTGGAACCGGGACAGGGATAAGGATTTCGGGCGAAGCTTTCTTT. As protein: CASSRGTGTGIRISGEAFF.

This clonotype occurred many times. The gene calls are TRBV28 and TRBJ2-5; TRBD2 aligns across 7 bases. The CDR3 totals 18 residues. The ends lost 7 bases at V and 5 bases at J; junction bases unmatched: 22. The germline V gene encodes CDR1 MDHEN and CDR2 SYDVKM. CDR3 DNA sequence: TGTGCCAGCATCTTTGGTAGTGTTAGCGGGCTATTGAGGGAGACCCAGTACTTC. Amino acid sequence: CASIFGSVSGLLRETQYF.

For the CDR3, the DNA is TGTGCCAGCAGCTTAGAAGCGGGAGGGACCTACAATACGCAGTATTTT. Translated, it gives CASSLEAGGTYNTQYF. The rearrangement joins TRBV7-2 to TRBJ2-3; TRBD2 matches at 10 bases. V trimming: 1 base; J trimming: 7 bases; junction bases outside the gene matches: 8. Germline CDR1 SGHTA, CDR2 FQGNSA. The CDR3 loop spans 16 amino acids.

Only a few counts were recorded for this clonotype. The chain joins TRBV29-1 to TRBJ1-6; TRBD1 is a possible D gene (6 bases). V was cut by 4 bases and J by 5 bases, with 9 bases left in between. The CDR3 length is 13 residues. Germline V gene data show CDR1 as SQVTM and CDR2 as ANQGSEA. The CDR3 DNA reads as TGCAGCGTTGCGAGGGACAATAATTCACCCCTCCACTTT. Encoded protein: CSVARDNNSPLHF.

There are many counts of this clonotype. V is TRBV12-3 or TRBV12-4 and J is TRBJ1-4; possible D gene TRBD1, 5 bases. This CDR3 comprises 14 residues. V gave up 3 bases and J gave up 7 bases, with 12 bases separating them. CDR3 nucleotides: TGTGCCAGCAGTTTCTCCGGGACTCCTGAAAAACTGTTTTTT. It yields the protein CASSFSGTPEKLFF.

This clonotype showed up many times. The gene calls are TRBV28 and TRBJ1-6, with TRBD1 as a possible D gene (5 bases). This CDR3 region has 16 residues. The V and J ends lost 10 bases and 3 bases respectively, with 19 bases between them. The germline V gene encodes CDR1 MDHEN and CDR2 SYDVKM. The CDR3 DNA is TGTGCCACCGGAGTGACAGAGCCCCTCTATAATTCACCCCTCCACTTT. Translation gives CATGVTEPLYNSPLHF.

This clonotype has ten or more counts. CDR3: CASSLFPRQPQHF. The CDR3 coding sequence is TGTGCCAGCAGTTTATTCCCCAGGCAGCCCCAGCATTTT. V gene TRBV28 combines with J gene TRBJ1-5; D gene ambiguous. Germline-derived CDR1 and CDR2 are MDHEN and SYDVKM. The CDR3 totals 13 residues. Between the trimmed V and J ends, which lost 1 base and 7 bases, there was a span of 8 bases.